Listed below are T cell receptor beta chains from one sample, sequenced in a study of cytomegalovirus exposure and HLA in healthy donors. Clones were read by immunoSEQ multiplex PCR, and TCRdb kept only the in-frame ones, dropping some. The sample contains about 120,000 clones, roughly nine tenths of which appear only once. The sequenced material came from PBMCs. These receptors were obtained from a woman under 30 in good health and CMV-seronegative. CDR3s include the opening cysteine and the closing phenylalanine or tryptophan. A D gene is named only where the DNA matches it firmly. Size values are once, few and many counts, or a class for expanded clones, and some rows have none.

-	TRBJ2-5	-	TRBV27	CASSLFPTGHTETQYF	TGTGCCAGCAGTTTATTCCCGACAGGACATACAGAGACCCAGTACTTC
-	TRBJ2-5	-	TRBV7-9	CASSLDGLAREETQYF	TGTGCCAGCAGCTTAGATGGTCTAGCGAGGGAAGAGACCCAGTACTTC
TRBD1	TRBJ1-2	-	TRBV4-3	CASSQDRGRGREGVGYTF	TGCGCCAGCAGCCAAGATCGAGGCAGGGGGCGCGAGGGTGTCGGCTACACCTTC
TRBD2	TRBJ2-1	-	TRBV27	CASSLAAPTYNEQFF	TGTGCCAGCAGTCTAGCGGCCCCCACATACAATGAGCAGTTCTTC
TRBD1	TRBJ1-5	few	TRBV2	CASSQDRVLDQPQHF	TGTGCCAGCAGTCAAGACAGGGTACTCGATCAGCCCCAGCATTTT
-	TRBJ2-7	once	TRBV14	CASSHTYEQYF	TGTGCCAGCAGCCATACCTACGAGCAGTACTTC
TRBD2	TRBJ2-1	-	TRBV10-3	CATEGLANNEQFF	TGTGCCACCGAGGGACTAGCGAACAATGAGCAGTTCTTC
-	TRBJ2-2	-	TRBV4-2	CASSQGLWETNTGELFF	TGTGCCAGCAGCCAAGGTTTGTGGGAGACGAACACCGGGGAGCTGTTTTTT
-	TRBJ1-5	-	TRBV30	CAWSWGVNQPQHF	TGTGCCTGGTCCTGGGGGGTTAATCAGCCCCAGCATTTT
-	TRBJ2-2	-	TRBV4-2	CASSPGLNTGELFF	TGTGCCAGCAGCCCAGGATTAAACACCGGGGAGCTGTTTTTT
TRBD1	TRBJ2-7	once	TRBV5-4	CASSSGQGRSYEQYF	TGTGCCAGCAGCTCTGGACAGGGACGGTCCTACGAGCAGTACTTC
-	TRBJ1-1	-	TRBV6-6	CASSYPTGMNTEAFF	TGTGCCAGCAGTTACCCGACAGGCATGAACACTGAAGCTTTCTTT
TRBD2	TRBJ2-4	-	TRBV5-1	CASSLGTSGNIQYF	TGCGCCAGCAGCCTAGGGACTAGCGGAAACATTCAGTACTTC
TRBD1	TRBJ1-3	-	TRBV28	CASSYLDRVDTIYF	TGTGCCAGCAGTTACTTGGACAGGGTAGACACCATATATTTT
-	TRBJ2-2	-	TRBV5-1	CASSFSQDTGELFF	TGCGCCAGCAGCTTCTCGCAGGACACCGGGGAGCTGTTTTTT
-	TRBJ1-1	-	TRBV7-2	CASSLGGLNTEAFF	TGTGCCAGCAGCTTAGGCGGGCTGAACACTGAAGCTTTCTTT
TRBD1	TRBJ1-5	few	TRBV27	CASSFQGANQPQHF	TGTGCCAGCAGTTTCCAGGGGGCTAATCAGCCCCAGCATTTT
-	TRBJ2-7	-	TRBV28	CASSLEPGLRYEQYF	TGTGCCAGCAGTTTAGAACCGGGACTCCGGTACGAGCAGTACTTC
TRBD1	TRBJ1-1	-	TRBV19	CASSGRQGLTEAFF	TGTGCCAGTAGTGGGCGACAGGGGTTAACTGAAGCTTTCTTT
-	TRBJ1-1	-	TRBV10-3	CAISVRGNPNTEAFF	TGTGCCATCAGTGTACGGGGAAACCCGAACACTGAAGCTTTCTTT
TRBD1	TRBJ2-2	-	TRBV4-3	CASSQDGQGRNTGELFF	TGCGCCAGCAGCCAAGACGGACAGGGACGGAACACCGGGGAGCTGTTTTTT
-	TRBJ2-2	-	TRBV19	CASLPSGGGELFF	TGTGCCAGTCTCCCCTCTGGCGGCGGGGAGCTGTTTTTT
TRBD1	TRBJ2-7	few	TRBV18	CASSPDRGHEQYF	TGTGCCAGCTCACCAGACAGGGGCCACGAGCAGTACTTC
-	TRBJ2-7	once	TRBV29-1	CSVHIGQTYEQYF	TGCAGCGTCCACATCGGACAGACCTACGAGCAGTACTTC
TRBD1	TRBJ2-1	-	TRBV19	CASSPGDSPTDEQFF	TGTGCCAGTAGCCCCGGGGACAGTCCTACGGATGAGCAGTTCTTC
TRBD1	TRBJ2-1	-	TRBV9	CASSGRTGGNEQFF	TGTGCCAGCAGCGGAAGGACAGGGGGGAATGAGCAGTTCTTC
-	TRBJ1-2	once	TRBV6-5	CASSYSAGPNGYTF	TGTGCCAGCAGTTACTCAGCAGGTCCTAATGGCTACACCTTC
-	TRBJ1-1	-	TRBV4-1	CASSQGQAPEAFF	TGCGCCAGCAGCCAAGGACAGGCCCCTGAAGCTTTCTTT
-	TRBJ2-1	-	TRBV7-7	CASSLAPAQNNEQFF	TGTGCTAGCAGCTTAGCTCCAGCGCAGAACAATGAGCAGTTCTTC
-	TRBJ2-5	-	TRBV30	CAWSLRGAGETQYF	TGTGCCTGGAGTCTTCGGGGGGCGGGGGAGACCCAGTACTTC
-	TRBJ2-7	-	TRBV7-2	CASSPGIEDEQYF	TGTGCCAGCAGCCCCGGCATCGAGGACGAGCAGTACTTC
-	TRBJ2-7	-	TRBV2	CASTQRLGRAGSSYEQYF	TGTGCCAGCACCCAGCGCCTAGGTAGGGCAGGGTCTTCCTACGAGCAGTACTTC
-	TRBJ1-2	-	TRBV18	CASSPDSYYGYTF	TGTGCCAGCTCACCGGACAGTTACTATGGCTACACCTTC
-	TRBJ1-3	-	TRBV9	CASQGEGSGNTIYF	TGTGCCAGTCAAGGAGAGGGTTCTGGAAACACCATATATTTT
TRBD1	TRBJ2-7	once	TRBV11-1	CASSSGQTGWDEQYF	TGTGCCAGCAGCTCGGGACAGACAGGGTGGGACGAGCAGTACTTC
-	TRBJ2-7	many	TRBV6-1	CASSETAGVYEQYF	TGTGCCAGCAGTGAAACGGCAGGGGTTTACGAGCAGTACTTC
TRBD2	TRBJ2-5	-	TRBV18	CASSPLAGVGETQYF	TGTGCCAGCTCACCATTAGCGGGAGTGGGAGAGACCCAGTACTTC
-	TRBJ2-1	-	TRBV7-2	CASSPEAGYNEQFF	TGTGCCAGCAGCCCTGAGGCAGGGTACAATGAGCAGTTCTTC
TRBD1	TRBJ1-1	-	TRBV7-9	CASSWGQGKAFF	TGTGCCAGCAGCTGGGGACAGGGGAAAGCTTTCTTT
-	TRBJ2-7	-	TRBV10-2	CASRGTGKSEQYF	TGCGCCAGCAGGGGAACAGGGAAAAGCGAGCAGTACTTC
TRBD2	TRBJ2-1	-	TRBV6-1	CASSEQPTSSDEQFF	TGTGCCAGCAGTGAGCAACCGACTAGCAGTGATGAGCAGTTCTTC
-	TRBJ1-5	-	TRBV6-4	CASSVISPFNQPQHF	TGTGCCAGCAGTGTAATCAGTCCTTTCAATCAGCCCCAGCATTTT
TRBD2	TRBJ2-6	-	TRBV4-2	CASSQEGGAGANVLTF	TGTGCCAGCAGCCAAGAGGGGGGGGCTGGGGCCAACGTCCTGACTTTC
TRBD1	TRBJ2-1	-	TRBV15	CATSRDREVDEQFF	TGTGCCACCAGCAGGGACAGGGAGGTTGACGAGCAGTTCTTC
TRBD2	TRBJ2-1	many	TRBV6-6	CASSYSSGGGNEQFF	TGTGCCAGCAGTTACTCGAGCGGGGGGGGCAATGAGCAGTTCTTC
TRBD1	TRBJ2-7	-	TRBV6-6	CASSRQGAGYEQYF	TGTGCCAGCAGTCGACAGGGGGCAGGGTACGAGCAGTACTTC
-	TRBJ2-5	-	TRBV10-3	CAISEPSGRAQETQYF	TGTGCCATCAGTGAACCCTCCGGCAGGGCCCAAGAGACCCAGTACTTC
TRBD2	TRBJ2-7	-	TRBV28	CASSHPRGRAQYEQYF	TGTGCCAGCAGCCACCCTCGGGGGAGGGCCCAGTACGAGCAGTACTTC
-	TRBJ2-1	-	TRBV7-3	CASSPSLDRLKKKYNEQFF	TGTGCCAGCAGCCCTAGTCTAGACAGACTCAAGAAAAAGTACAATGAGCAGTTCTTC
-	TRBJ1-3	-	TRBV6-5	CASRLLGGNTIYF	TGTGCCAGCCGCTTGTTGGGCGGAAACACCATATATTTT
-	TRBJ1-1	-	TRBV21-1	CASSKPDRNTEAFF	TGTGCCAGCAGCAAGCCGGACAGGAACACTGAAGCTTTCTTT
-	TRBJ1-1	-	TRBV7-2	CASSSQQGMNTEAFF	TGTGCCAGCAGTTCCCAGCAGGGCATGAACACTGAAGCTTTCTTT
TRBD2	TRBJ2-7	-	TRBV6-1	CASRENRVYEQYF	TGTGCCTCGCGGGAGAATAGAGTCTACGAGCAGTACTTC
TRBD1	TRBJ2-5	-	TRBV5-1	CASSLGQGMVETQYF	TGCGCCAGCAGCTTGGGACAGGGGATGGTGGAGACCCAGTACTTC
-	TRBJ1-2	-	TRBV28	CASSWGRSGYGYTF	TGTGCCAGCAGTTGGGGGCGATCGGGGTATGGCTACACCTTC
-	TRBJ2-7	-	TRBV11-3	CASSLTGQEIYEQYF	TGTGCCAGCAGTTTAACGGGACAAGAAATCTACGAGCAGTACTTC
TRBD2	TRBJ2-3	-	TRBV9	CASSVATSGTPDTQYF	TGTGCCAGCAGCGTAGCCACTAGCGGGACCCCAGATACGCAGTATTTT